This T cell receptor (beta chain) stems from a study of response to subunit inactivated influenza vaccine. A single record per CDR3 protein comes from TCRdb applying MiXCR to the RT-PCR reads. The sample yields around 520,000 distinct CDR3 sequences, about 12% seen once. Study-level findings and limits: Authors suggested each seasonal influenza vaccination recruits few new T cells.

Germline V CDR1 and CDR2: SGHKS, YYEKEE (reference sequence). The CDR3 extends over 15 amino acids. V was trimmed by 2 bases and J by 7 bases, leaving 16 bases between them. Of note for this clonotype: Its antigen is undetermined.

Specimen: PBMCs from blood, collected on the day of vaccination. V is TRBV5-5 and J is TRBJ2-1; the D call may be TRBD1 or TRBD2 (5 bases each). This sequence was found in a man aged 50 or older who received an inactivated influenza vaccine. This CDR3 is CASSFFLGETNEQFF. The CDR3 bases are TGTGCCAGCAGCTTTTTCCTGGGGGAGACGAATGAGCAGTTCTTC.